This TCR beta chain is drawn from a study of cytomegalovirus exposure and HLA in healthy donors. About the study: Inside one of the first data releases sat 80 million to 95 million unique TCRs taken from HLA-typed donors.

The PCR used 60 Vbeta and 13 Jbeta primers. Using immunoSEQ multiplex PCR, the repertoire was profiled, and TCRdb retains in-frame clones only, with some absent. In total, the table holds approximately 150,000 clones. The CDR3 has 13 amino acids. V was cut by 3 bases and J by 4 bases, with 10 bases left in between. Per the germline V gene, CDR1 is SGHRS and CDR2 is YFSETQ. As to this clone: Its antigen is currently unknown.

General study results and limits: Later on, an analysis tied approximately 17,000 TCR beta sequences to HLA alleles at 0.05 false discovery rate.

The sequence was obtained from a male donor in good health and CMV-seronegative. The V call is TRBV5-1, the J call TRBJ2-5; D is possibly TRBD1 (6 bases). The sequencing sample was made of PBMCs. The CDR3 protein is CASSSTGTETQYF. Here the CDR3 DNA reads TGCGCCAGCAGCTCCACAGGGACAGAGACCCAGTACTTC.